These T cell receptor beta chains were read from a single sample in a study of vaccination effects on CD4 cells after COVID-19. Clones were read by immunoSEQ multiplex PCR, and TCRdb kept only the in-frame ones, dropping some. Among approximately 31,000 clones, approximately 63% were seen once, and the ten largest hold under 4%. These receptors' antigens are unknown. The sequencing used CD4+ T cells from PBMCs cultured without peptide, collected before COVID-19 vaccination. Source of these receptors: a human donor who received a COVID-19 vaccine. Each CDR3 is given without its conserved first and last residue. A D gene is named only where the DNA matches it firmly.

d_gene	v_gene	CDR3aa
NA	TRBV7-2	ASSPGGRQY
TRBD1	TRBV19	ASSVLGQGNTEAF
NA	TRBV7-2	ASSLSGYFNQPQH
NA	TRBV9	ASSVTVGTEAF
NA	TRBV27	ASKPNAVGSYEQY
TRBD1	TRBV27	ASSLSGTGGGQPQH
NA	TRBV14	ASSQEGWGGDTQY
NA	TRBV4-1	ASSQVNLISTDTQY
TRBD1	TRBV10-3	AISGKPGQGLLEQY
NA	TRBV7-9	ASSYRGFAGQTYEQY
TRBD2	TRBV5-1	ASSLLAGVTDTQY
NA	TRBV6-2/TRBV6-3	ASSYTDTGELF
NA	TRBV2	ASSRDTNYGYT
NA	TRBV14	ASSPQHGAGTEAF
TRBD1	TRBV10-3	ATRDSNLYGYT
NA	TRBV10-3	ATQTGEGETQY
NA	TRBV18	ASSPPNQRGTDTQY
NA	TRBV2	ASSGAEIAKNIQY
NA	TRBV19	ASSPTNRDEQY
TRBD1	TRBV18	ASSPIPGQGRIGGYT
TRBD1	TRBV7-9	ASSRRDRGNYGYT
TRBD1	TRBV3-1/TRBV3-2	ASSLRTGAGNTIY
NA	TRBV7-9	ASSLEVTLYEQY
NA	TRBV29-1	SVSLNLEQF
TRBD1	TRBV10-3	AISVHPGDRWTEAF
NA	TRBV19	ASSIRRDGGYTEAF
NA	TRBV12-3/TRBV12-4	ASSLQGNQPQH
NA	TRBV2	ASTGLTSEKLF
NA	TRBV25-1	ASRPPGSYEQY
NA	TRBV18	ASSPRVDTQY
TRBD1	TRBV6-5	ASGRDRGETQY